One and the same sample provided the 20 T cell receptor beta chains below, sequenced in a study of CD8+CD57+ T cells in acquired aplastic anemia. Investigators profiled TCR beta VDJ and CDR3 from genomic DNA template. TCRdb re-called the reads through MiXCR, storing one row per CDR3 protein. The profile covers 100,000 to 150,000 distinct CDR3 sequences, with roughly 40% appearing a single time and roughly 3% taken by the ten largest. The authors sequenced patients whose flow cytometry had shown CD8+CD57+ cell expansion. Sequenced material: sorted CD4+, CD8+, or CD8+CD57+ T cells (not recorded which) from PBMCs. These receptor sequences come from a human donor with aplastic anemia.

This clonotype was counted ten times or more. The V call is TRBV20-1, the J call TRBJ2-2; 7 bases map to TRBD1. CDR1 DFQATT and CDR2 SNEGSKA come from the germline V gene (reference sequence). With V trimmed by 6 bases and J by 8 bases, 9 bases remained unmatched. This CDR3 has 13 amino acids. CDR3 sequence: CSADREGSGELFF. CDR3 nucleotides: TGCAGTGCAGACAGGGAAGGTTCGGGGGAGCTGTTTTTT.

This clonotype was seen many times. The chain uses TRBV6-4 and TRBJ2-2, with 8 bases fitting TRBD2. The V gene end was trimmed by 8 bases and the J gene end by 3 bases; junction bases not matched to a gene: 5. The CDR3 is made up of 14 amino acids. The V gene's germline CDR1 is MRHNA and CDR2 SNTAGT. CDR3: CASRYGGDTGELFF. The CDR3 bases are TGTGCCAGCCGCTACGGGGGGGACACCGGGGAGCTGTTTTTT.

V is TRBV5-1 and J is TRBJ2-5; unclear D gene. Trimming removed 4 bases from V and 2 bases from J, with 3 bases in between. CDR3 size: 11 residues. Germline CDR1 and CDR2: SGHRS and YFSETQ. In nucleotides, the CDR3 is TGCGCCAGCAGCACGCAAGAGACCCAGTACTTC. It specifies CASSTQETQYF.

This clonotype appeared a few times. An end of the junction does not agree with germline; a read error may underlie this. V and J are TRBV24-1 and TRBJ1-5; 8 nucleotides agree with TRBD1. This CDR3 is 13 amino acids long. Germline values: CDR1 KGHDR, CDR2 SFDVKD. In DNA form, the CDR3 reads TGTGTCACCGACAGGGGCGTGAATCAGCCCCAGCACTTT. Its protein is CVTDRGVNQPQHF.

This clonotype came up many times. The chain couples TRBV6-1 to TRBJ1-2; 10 bases align to TRBD1. The CDR3 is made up of 15 amino acids. The ends lost 5 bases at V and 7 bases at J; junction bases unmatched: 10. Germline values: CDR1 MNHNS, CDR2 SASEGT. CDR3 nucleotide sequence: TGTGCCAGCAGTCCCGGGTGGACAGGGGGATTTGGCTACACCTTC. The encoded protein is CASSPGWTGGFGYTF.

This clonotype was seen at least ten times. CDR3 amino acids: CASSEGMRSNYGYTF. In DNA, the CDR3 is TGTGCCAGCAGTGAAGGGATGAGGTCTAACTATGGCTACACCTTC. This sequence joins TRBV6-1 and TRBJ1-2; D is unclear. CDR3 length equals 15 residues. The V and J ends lost 1 base and 0 bases respectively, with 9 bases between them. The germline gives CDR1 MNHNS, CDR2 SASEGT.

In its sample, this clonotype was seen a few times. This sequence joins TRBV29-1 and TRBJ2-6, with D hard to call. CDR3 length: 14 residues. V gave up 3 bases and J gave up 1 base, with 7 bases separating them. Per germline, CDR1 SQVTM and CDR2 ANQGSEA. CDR3 sequence (DNA): TGCAGCGTTGACACGTCGTCTGGGGCCAACGTCCTGACTTTC. Translating gives CSVDTSSGANVLTF. Filled out from reference TRBV29-1 and TRBJ2-6, the complete variable domain reads SAVISQKPSRDICQRGTSLTIQCQVDSQVTMMFWYRQQPGQSLTLIATANQGSEATYESGFVIDKFPISRPNLTFSTLTVSNMSPEDSSIYLCSVDTSSGANVLTFGAGSRLTVL.

This clonotype was detected many times. The chain combines TRBV6-1 with TRBJ1-3, with 7 bases lining up with TRBD1. V gave up 10 bases and J gave up 6 bases; unmatched junction bases: 15. The CDR3 runs to 15 residues. Looked up from germline, CDR1 is MNHNS and CDR2 is SASEGT. The CDR3 is CATRPDRASQNTIYF. The DNA for the CDR3 is TGTGCCACTAGGCCTGACAGGGCTTCTCAAAACACCATATATTTT.

This chain links TRBV2 with TRBJ2-5; D unclear. CDR1 is SNHLY and CDR2 is FYNNEI in the germline V gene. V lost 2 bases and J lost 5, with 6 bases in between. This CDR3 spans 12 amino acids. The CDR3 nucleotides read TGTGCCAGCAGTGAATTGGGGGAGACCCAGTACTTC. Translated, it gives CASSELGETQYF.

The chain combines TRBV15 with TRBJ1-2; D is ambiguous. This CDR3 spans 15 amino acids. CDR1 and CDR2 (germline): LNHNV, YYDKDF (reference sequence). V was trimmed by 0 bases and J by 8 bases, leaving 16 bases between them. The CDR3 sequence is CATSRDTLGPRGYTF. For the CDR3, the DNA is TGTGCCACCAGCAGAGATACTCTAGGACCCCGAGGCTACACCTTC.

About this clonotype: No conserved phenylalanine or tryptophan is present at the end of the CDR3, so a read error is the likely explanation. The chain combines TRBV15 with TRBJ1-1; a weak D match, TRBD1 (6 bases). Trimming took 3 bases from V and 4 from J, leaving 9 bases between them. The CDR3 spans 13 residues. Germline values: CDR1 LNHNV, CDR2 YYDKDF (reference sequence). CDR3 in DNA: TGTGCCACCAGCAGGGAAGGGGGCACTGAAGCTTTCCTT. Its translation is CATSREGGTEAFL.

The chain has TRBV29-1 and TRBJ1-1, with D possibly being TRBD1 (6 bases). Germline V gene data show CDR1 as SQVTM and CDR2 as ANQGSEA. V lost 5 bases and J lost 6, with 13 bases in between. There are 12 residues in the CDR3. The CDR3 coding sequence is TGCAGCGTTTTCAGGGGCGCAGCTGAAGCTTTCTTT. Translation gives CSVFRGAAEAFF.

There are many counts of this clonotype. This sequence joins TRBV6-1 and TRBJ1-6; D gene uncertain. CDR1 is MNHNS, CDR2 SASEGT, per germline. The CDR3 is made up of 11 amino acids. V was cut by 3 bases and J by 10 bases, with 4 bases left in between. CDR3 DNA sequence: TGTGCCAGCAGTGAGGACTCACCCCTCCACTTT. It specifies CASSEDSPLHF.

The rearrangement uses TRBV25-1 and TRBJ1-2, with D hard to call. This CDR3 is built from 14 residues. The V and J ends lost 5 bases and 8 bases respectively, with 18 bases between them. Germline CDR1 is MGHDK and CDR2 is SYGVNS. The CDR3 region has the DNA TGTGCCAGCAGTACCCCCGGAGGGTTCTGGGGCTACACCTTC. This encodes CASSTPGGFWGYTF.

The chain's CDR3 is CASSVRGGGNQPQHF. The CDR3 DNA is TGTGCCAGCAGTGTGCGGGGGGGCGGCAATCAGCCCCAGCATTTT. The V call is TRBV6-1, the J call TRBJ1-5; D perhaps matches TRBD1 (6 bases). Germline loops: CDR1 MNHNS, CDR2 SASEGT. CDR3 length: 15 amino acids. Trimming stripped 4 bases from V and 2 bases from J, with 12 bases between.

This clonotype was seen only once. Its ends do not fully match the called genes, so a read error is possible. The rearrangement links TRBV5-1 to TRBJ1-1; 7 bases map to TRBD1. Germline CDR1 reads SGHRS; CDR2 reads YFSETQ. The CDR3 has 15 amino acids. CDR3 in amino acids: CASSLPGQLNAEAFF. Here the CDR3 DNA reads TGCGCCAGCAGCCTCCCGGGACAGCTGAACGCTGAAGCTTTCTTT.

At least ten counts were recorded for this clonotype. The chain carries TRBV24-1 and TRBJ2-3; TRBD2 aligns across 7 bases. Germline V gene sequence: CDR1 KGHDR, CDR2 SFDVKD. The CDR3 runs to 14 residues. Trimming at V came to 2 bases and at J to 4 bases, leaving 2 bases not matched to a gene. DNA for the CDR3: TGTGCCACCAGTGATTCTGGACTAGCAGATACGCAGTATTTT. Translated, it gives CATSDSGLADTQYF.

At least ten counts were recorded for this clonotype. The V call is TRBV7-2, the J call TRBJ2-1; perhaps TRBD1 as D (5 bases). CDR1 and CDR2 (germline): SGHTA, FQGNSA. This CDR3 is built from 13 residues. V dropped 5 bases and J dropped 7 bases, with 12 bases sitting between them. Here the CDR3 DNA reads TGTGCCAGCAGCGCCCAATCAGGGAATGAGCAGTTCTTC. This translates into CASSAQSGNEQFF. The complete variable domain, with remaining parts taken from reference TRBV7-2 and TRBJ2-1, reads GAGVSQSPSNKVTEKGKDVELRCDPISGHTALYWYRQSLGQGLEFLIYFQGNSAPDKSGLPSDRFSAERTGGSVSTLTIQRTQQEDSAVYLCASSAQSGNEQFFGPGTRLTVL.

V is TRBV7-2 and J is TRBJ2-5, with D perhaps given as TRBD1 or TRBD2 (5 bases each). Deletions cut 6 bases from V and 4 bases from J, with 12 bases between. Per germline, CDR1 SGHTA and CDR2 FQGNSA. The CDR3 covers 13 residues. The CDR3 DNA follows: TGTGCCAGCAGTCCAGGGAGCGGAGAGACCCAGTACTTC. Translating it yields CASSPGSGETQYF.

Many counts were recorded for this clonotype. This rearrangement joins TRBV19 to TRBJ1-1; 8 bases are shared with TRBD1. CDR1 and CDR2 (germline): LNHDA, SQIVND (reference sequence). The J segment lost 10 bases and the V segment lost 6 bases, leaving 13 bases of the junction unmatched. The CDR3 extends over 14 amino acids. The CDR3 coding sequence is TGTGCCAGTAGCCCCCAGGGGGCTTTGTCTGGAGCTTTCTTT. As protein: CASSPQGALSGAFF.